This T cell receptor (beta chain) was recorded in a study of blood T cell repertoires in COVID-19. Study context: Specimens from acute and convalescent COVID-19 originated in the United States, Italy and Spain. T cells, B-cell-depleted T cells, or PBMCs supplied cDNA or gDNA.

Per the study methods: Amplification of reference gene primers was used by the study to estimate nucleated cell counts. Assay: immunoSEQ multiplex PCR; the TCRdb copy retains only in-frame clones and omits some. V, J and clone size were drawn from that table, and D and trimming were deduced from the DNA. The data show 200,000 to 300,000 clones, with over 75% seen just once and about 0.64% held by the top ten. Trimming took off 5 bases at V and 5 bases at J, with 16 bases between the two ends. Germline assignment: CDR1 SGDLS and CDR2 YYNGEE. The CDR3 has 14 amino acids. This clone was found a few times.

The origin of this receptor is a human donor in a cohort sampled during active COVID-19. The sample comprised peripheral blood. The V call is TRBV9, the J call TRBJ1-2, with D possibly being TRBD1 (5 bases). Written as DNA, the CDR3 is TGTGCCAGCAGGAGACGACAGACAAGTTATGGCTACACCTTC. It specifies CASRRRQTSYGYTF.